The T cell receptor (beta chain) described here comes from a study of blood T cell repertoires in COVID-19. Study-level background: Whether acute or convalescent, the COVID-19 samples came from the United States, Italy and Spain.

From germline, CDR1 is SGHRS and CDR2 YFSETQ. The J segment lost 4 bases and the V segment lost 4 bases, leaving 5 bases of the junction unmatched. The CDR3 covers 14 residues. Sequenced by immunoSEQ multiplex PCR; TCRdb stores in-frame clones only, minus some. The data show approximately 17,000 clones, with about 90% seen just once and about 50% held by the top ten. This receptor was taken from a human donor in a cohort sampled during active COVID-19. The V call is TRBV5-1, the J call TRBJ1-5; 7 bases map to TRBD1. The sample consisted of peripheral blood. In DNA form, the CDR3 reads TGCGCCAGCAGCCCTGGGACAGATAATCAGCCCCAGCATTTT. This encodes CASSPGTDNQPQHF.